This T cell receptor beta chain was sequenced in a study of Graves' ophthalmopathy and Graves' hyperthyroidism. Looked up from germline, CDR1 is MDHEN and CDR2 is SYDVKM. The CDR3 is 12 residues long. The V gene lost 5 bases and the J gene lost 4 bases, with 5 bases spanning the gap. Beta-chain TCR CDR3 regions were amplified from RNA transcripts. RT-PCR was first run with HTBI primers, then multiplex PCR in a second round. One entry per CDR3 protein results from TCRdb running MiXCR on the multiplex PCR reads. The sample holds some 200,000 distinct CDR3 sequences, less than 30% seen once. This clonotype was found many times. Orbital computed tomography, together with clinical symptoms, serum thyroxine, TRAb and thyroid ultrasound, was used for diagnosis.

The chain employs TRBV28 and TRBJ2-2, with unresolved D. Sample: peripheral blood. The source of this sequence is a man aged 50 or older with Graves' ophthalmopathy. CDR3 DNA sequence: TGTGCCAGCAGTCTATTCACCGGGGAGCTGTTTTTT. It is translated as CASSLFTGELFF.